This T cell receptor (beta chain) was sequenced for a study of PD-L1 blockade in urothelial cancer. The wider study: A median about 150,000 T cells were found in blood samples.

Here immunoSEQ multiplex PCR was the method, and the copy in TCRdb shows in-frame clones only, minus some. The top ten clones hold 0.85% to 0.9% of a sample with some 75,000 clones, less than 95% of them seen once. The CDR3 covers 15 residues. The V and J ends lost 3 bases and 2 bases respectively, with 15 bases between them. In germline, CDR1 is SGDLS, CDR2 YYNGEE. The sample's time point: peripheral blood 6 weeks after treatment start. The receptor was isolated from a woman older than 75 with urothelial cancer. Sequenced here: PBMCs, sampled around atezolizumab (anti-PD-L1) treatment. The chain recombines TRBV9 with TRBJ2-7; D may be TRBD2 (6 bases). The CDR3, as DNA: TGTGCCAGCAGCGAGGGAGGTGGCAGTGCCTACGAGCAGTACTTC. This translates into CASSEGGGSAYEQYF.